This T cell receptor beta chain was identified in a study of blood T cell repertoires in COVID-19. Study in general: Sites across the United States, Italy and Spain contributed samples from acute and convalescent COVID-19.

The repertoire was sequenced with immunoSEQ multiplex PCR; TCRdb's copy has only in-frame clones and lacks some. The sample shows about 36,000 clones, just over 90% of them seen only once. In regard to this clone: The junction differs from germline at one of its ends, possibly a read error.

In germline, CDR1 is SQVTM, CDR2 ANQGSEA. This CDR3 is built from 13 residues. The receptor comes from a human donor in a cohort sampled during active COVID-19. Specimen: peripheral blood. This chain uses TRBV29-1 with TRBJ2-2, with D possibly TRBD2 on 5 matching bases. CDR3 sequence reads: CSVEGSYTGELFF. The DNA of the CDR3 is TGCAGCGTCGAAGGGAGTTACACCGGGGAGCTGTTTTTT.